This TCR beta chain was sequenced for a study of blood T cell repertoires in COVID-19. This clone was observed once. The CDR3 consists of 20 residues. The germline CDR1 and CDR2 sequences are KGHDR and SFDVKD. V shed 4 bases, J shed 2 bases, and the junction held 18 bases outside the gene matches. Sequencing used immunoSEQ multiplex PCR; TCRdb keeps in-frame clones, though not all of them. Of tens of thousands of clones in the sample, around four fifths were seen once. The clonotype comes from a woman over 75 with acute or convalescent COVID-19. This rearrangement joins TRBV24-1 to TRBJ2-7; 11 nucleotides match TRBD2. Sequencing input: peripheral blood. Here the CDR3 DNA reads TGTGCCACCAGTGACAATGTTCGGACCTCGACTAGCGGGGACCCCTACGAGCAGTACTTC. This translates into CATSDNVRTSTSGDPYEQYF.